This entry lists 25 T cell receptor beta chains sequenced from one sample in a study of T cell responses to AZD1222 COVID-19 vaccine. The protocol was immunoSEQ multiplex PCR, while the TCRdb copy is restricted to in-frame clones and leaves out a portion. Seen here are tens of thousands of clones, around 93% observed once, and the top ten hold approximately 8%. Sequencing was performed on peripheral blood, taken 28 days after the second AZD1222 dose. The receptors originated from an adult who received the AZD1222 COVID-19 vaccine.

The chain uses TRBV5-1 and TRBJ2-7; D is possibly TRBD2 (5 bases). Germline V CDR1 and CDR2: SGHRS, YFSETQ. Trimming stripped 2 bases from V and 6 bases from J, with 15 bases between. The CDR3 covers 14 residues. The CDR3: CASSLYGISGEQYF. The CDR3 region has the DNA TGCGCCAGCAGCTTATACGGGATCTCCGGCGAGCAGTACTTC.

This chain connects TRBV30 to TRBJ2-7, with 8 bases matching TRBD2. V dropped 5 bases and J dropped 9; count of bases not matched to a gene: 12. Germline CDR1 reads GTSNPN; CDR2 reads SVGIG (reference sequence). The CDR3 runs 13 residues. The chain's CDR3 is CAWDGIAGSLQYF. CDR3 DNA: TGTGCCTGGGACGGCATAGCGGGGAGCCTGCAGTACTTC.

The chain uses TRBV6-6 and TRBJ2-2; the D gene is possibly TRBD2 (5 bases). This CDR3 is 17 amino acids long. Germline CDR1 MNHNY, CDR2 SVGAGI (reference sequence). Trimming removed 7 bases at V and 4 bases at J, with 22 bases between. The CDR3 loop is CASIRGPSALGTGELFF. CDR3 coding DNA: TGTGCCAGCATTCGCGGGCCGAGTGCACTAGGCACCGGGGAGCTGTTTTTT.

The chain recombines TRBV5-4 with TRBJ2-1; 9 bases line up with TRBD1. This CDR3 has 16 residues. Trimming at V came to 3 bases and at J to 4 bases, leaving 8 bases not matched to a gene. From germline, CDR1 is SGHNT and CDR2 YYREEE (reference sequence). The CDR3 sequence: CASSYRTGGMYNEQFF. In nucleotides, the CDR3 is TGTGCCAGCAGCTACCGAACAGGGGGCATGTACAATGAGCAGTTCTTC.

This clone was found a few times. The genes are TRBV28 and TRBJ2-7; D perhaps matches TRBD1 (6 bases). The CDR3 loop spans 14 amino acids. Trimming removed 5 bases at V and 4 bases at J, with 15 bases between. Germline CDR1 is MDHEN and CDR2 is SYDVKM. The CDR3 DNA sequence: TGTGCCAGCAGTCGGGCAGGGGCAAGGTACGAGCAGTACTTC. It yields the protein CASSRAGARYEQYF.

This clone was counted once. V usage is TRBV7-9 and J usage is TRBJ2-2, with D hard to call. V was shortened by 7 bases and J by 7 bases, with 19 bases between the two germline ends. Germline CDR1 SEHNR, CDR2 FQNEAQ (reference sequence). This CDR3 is 15 amino acids long. The CDR3 region has the DNA TGTGCCAGCACCCGAACGGCCAGTGGCGTCGGGGAGCTGTTTTTT. The encoded protein is CASTRTASGVGELFF.

Only one count was recorded for this clone. The rearrangement joins TRBV7-3 to TRBJ2-1, with TRBD2 matching over 9 bases. The CDR3 has 15 residues. Germline assignment: CDR1 SGHTA and CDR2 FQGTGA. V shed 2 bases, J shed 8 bases, and the junction held 7 bases outside the gene matches. The CDR3 sequence is CASSLGGGRVDEQFF. The CDR3 region has the DNA TGTGCCAGCAGCTTAGGCGGCGGGAGGGTGGATGAGCAGTTCTTC.

The rearrangement uses TRBV7-9 and TRBJ2-2, with 7 bases identical to TRBD2. This CDR3 comprises 15 residues. Trimming cost V 4 bases and J 10 bases; bases outside gene matches: 12. From germline, CDR1 is SEHNR and CDR2 FQNEAQ (reference sequence). In DNA, the CDR3 is TGTGCCAGCAGCTCCCTCGGGGGAGGGCTGGTGGAGCTGTTTTTT. Its translation: CASSSLGGGLVELFF.

The V gene is TRBV11-2, the J gene TRBJ2-2, with TRBD1 matching over 7 bases. The CDR3 runs to 14 residues. V shed 1 base, J shed 9 bases, and the junction held 5 bases outside the gene matches. CDR1 and CDR2 from the germline V gene are SGHAT and FQNNGV. CDR3 bases: TGTGCCAGCAGCTTAGGACAGGGATTAAGGGAGCTGTTTTTT. Amino acids: CASSLGQGLRELFF.

The genes are TRBV29-1 and TRBJ2-5, with 8 positions matching TRBD1. Germline V gene sequence: CDR1 SQVTM, CDR2 ANQGSEA. J lost 2 bases, V lost 6 bases, and 20 bases had no gene match. This CDR3 contains 18 residues. The CDR3 nucleotides read TGCAGCGTAACACTCCCGGGACAGGAGATCATGTGGCAAGAGACCCAGTACTTC. Encoded protein: CSVTLPGQEIMWQETQYF.

The rearrangement joins TRBV5-1 to TRBJ2-3; TRBD2 aligns across 11 bases. J gave up 3 bases and V 4 bases, and 16 bases lay outside the gene matches. CDR1 is SGHRS, CDR2 YFSETQ, per germline. The CDR3 consists of 19 residues. CDR3 sequence: CASSPNGQIRLAGTDTQYF. The CDR3 DNA reads TGCGCCAGCAGCCCTAACGGGCAGATCCGACTAGCGGGAACAGATACGCAGTATTTT.

The V call is TRBV6-6, the J call TRBJ2-7, with TRBD1 matching 8 bases. This CDR3 spans 14 amino acids. Germline values: CDR1 MNHNY, CDR2 SVGAGI (reference sequence). V was clipped by 6 bases and J by 4 bases; unmatched bases: 8. The CDR3 DNA reads TGTGCCAGCAGCAAACCCGACAGGGGATACGAGCAGTACTTC. As protein: CASSKPDRGYEQYF.

The chain recombines TRBV24-1 with TRBJ1-5, with unresolved D. Germline loops: CDR1 KGHDR, CDR2 SFDVKD. The CDR3 loop spans 14 amino acids. V lost 5 bases and J lost 3, with 10 bases in between. The CDR3 nucleotides read TGTGCCACCAGTGCGGCCAGGTACAATCAGCCCCAGCATTTT. It translates to CATSAARYNQPQHF.

This clone was seen a few times. This chain joins TRBV28 and TRBJ2-7; D might be TRBD1 or TRBD2, each matching 6 bases. The CDR3 covers 17 residues. The germline V gene has CDR1 MDHEN and CDR2 SYDVKM. Trimming left V 2 bases short and J 4 bases short, with 21 bases between. The CDR3 nucleotides read TGTGCCAGCAGTTTACGGCCGGGGGCAGGGGAAGTATACGAGCAGTACTTC. It specifies CASSLRPGAGEVYEQYF.

This clone was seen only a few times. The chain uses TRBV7-9 and TRBJ2-1, with TRBD2 identical over 7 bases. The germline V gene encodes CDR1 SEHNR and CDR2 FQNEAQ (reference sequence). This CDR3 has 15 residues. The junction had 4 bases not matched to a gene; V was cut back by 5 bases and J by 0 bases. The CDR3 sequence: CASSPSGSSYNEQFF. CDR3 bases: TGTGCCAGCAGCCCTAGCGGTAGCTCCTACAATGAGCAGTTCTTC.

This clone came up once. The rearrangement joins TRBV3-1 (or the pseudogene TRBV3-2) to TRBJ1-3, with D possibly being TRBD1 (5 bases). Trimming took 2 bases from V and 3 from J, leaving 11 bases between them. CDR3 size: 15 residues. Looked up from germline, CDR1 is LGHDT and CDR2 is YNNKEL (reference sequence). The CDR3 region is CASSQRGGVGNTIYF. CDR3 DNA sequence: TGTGCCAGCAGCCAACGTGGAGGGGTTGGAAACACCATATATTTT.

The chain uses TRBV12-3 or TRBV12-4 and TRBJ1-5; D is unclear. This CDR3 is built from 13 residues. Trimming cost V 3 bases and J 6 bases, with 9 bases left between them. The CDR3 sequence: CASSFSAGQPQHF. CDR3 sequence (DNA): TGTGCCAGCAGTTTTTCAGCTGGTCAGCCCCAGCATTTT.

The chain carries TRBV7-3 and TRBJ1-1; D is unclear. CDR1 is SGHTA and CDR2 is FQGTGA in the germline V gene. This CDR3 has 13 residues. The V and J ends lost 5 bases and 2 bases respectively, with 9 bases between them. The CDR3 coding sequence is TGTGCCAGCAGCGCTCTAGTTAACACTGAAGCTTTCTTT. Translation: CASSALVNTEAFF.

CDR3 in DNA: TGTGCCAGCAGCCAAGATCTCACAGCCGGAGGAACACCCCTCCACTTT. Translation: CASSQDLTAGGTPLHF. The gene calls are TRBV3-1 (or the pseudogene TRBV3-2) and TRBJ1-6; D is uncertain. V was clipped by 0 bases and J by 11 bases, with 17 bases between them. The length of the CDR3 is 16 residues. Germline V gene sequence: CDR1 LGHDT, CDR2 YNNKEL (reference sequence).

This chain links TRBV7-9 with TRBJ2-7; D is uncertain. V was pared by 6 bases and J by 4 bases, with 10 bases between. CDR1 and CDR2 from the germline V gene are SEHNR and FQNEAQ (reference sequence). The CDR3 sequence is 12 residues long. The CDR3: CASSYYPYEQYF. In DNA, the CDR3 is TGTGCCAGCAGTTACTACCCTTACGAGCAGTACTTC.

The rearrangement uses TRBV28 and TRBJ1-2; no definite D call. The germline V and J ends were trimmed by 6 bases and 4 bases, with 9 bases remaining between them. CDR1 and CDR2 from the germline V gene are MDHEN and SYDVKM. This CDR3 comprises 12 residues. CDR3 DNA: TGTGCCAGCAGCCTTCTTTCCTATGGCTACACCTTC. It is translated as CASSLLSYGYTF.

V usage is TRBV11-2 and J usage is TRBJ1-4; D is possibly TRBD1 (6 bases). Germline V lookup: CDR1 SGHAT, CDR2 FQNNGV. This CDR3 is 14 amino acids long. Trimming removed 3 bases from V and 10 bases from J, with 15 bases in between. The CDR3 reads CASSLNLEGVKLFF. The CDR3 DNA reads as TGTGCCAGCAGCTTGAATCTTGAGGGGGTAAAACTGTTTTTT.

The chain joins TRBV6-6 to TRBJ1-5; tentatively, D is TRBD1 (5 bases). The V gene lost 6 bases and the J gene lost 3 bases, with 12 bases spanning the gap. The CDR3 consists of 14 residues. Germline CDR1 is MNHNY and CDR2 is SVGAGI (reference sequence). The CDR3 coding sequence is TGTGCCAGCAGGTCAGGGACGGTCAATCAGCCCCAGCATTTT. Protein: CASRSGTVNQPQHF.

This sequence joins TRBV4-1 and TRBJ2-5, with 7 bases identical to TRBD1. V lost 0 bases to trimming and J lost 5 bases; unmatched junction nucleotides: 12. Germline CDR1 MGHRA, CDR2 YSYEKL. The CDR3 loop spans 17 amino acids. CDR3 nucleotide sequence: TGCGCCAGCAGCCAAGATCCCGCCGGACAGGTGCGTGAGACCCAGTACTTC. Its protein product is CASSQDPAGQVRETQYF.

DNA of the CDR3: TGTGCCAGTGGAGACAAAAGAGGGGATACGCAGTATTTT. It yields the protein CASGDKRGDTQYF. The chain employs TRBV19 and TRBJ2-3; D possibly corresponds to TRBD2 (5 bases). CDR1 is LNHDA and CDR2 is SQIVND in the germline V gene (reference sequence). The V end lost 8 bases, the J end lost 6 bases, and 15 bases lay between the germline ends. CDR3 size: 13 residues. Full variable domain (remainder filled in from reference TRBV19 and TRBJ2-3): DGGITQSPKYLFRKEGQNVTLSCEQNLNHDAMYWYRQDPGQGLRLIYYSQIVNDFQKGDIAEGYSVSREKKESFPLTVTSAQKNPTAFYLCASGDKRGDTQYFGPGTRLTVL.